Sequencing of this T cell receptor (beta chain) was carried out in a study of blood T cells in healthy people across ages. The study's findings and limits: Conclusively comparing naive with antigen-experienced cells was impossible with unsorted PBMCs.

The authors ran a second PCR of roughly 7 to 11 cycles using a sample-barcoded 5' primer and a J-beta primer mix. Carrying 12 random nucleotides, a template-switch adaptor labeled each individual cDNA molecule. TCRdb re-called the 5' RACE reads with MiXCR, one entry per CDR3 protein. The sample holds 800,000 or so distinct CDR3 sequences, roughly 60% seen once. Concerning this clonotype: Its antigen remains unidentified.

In germline, CDR1 is DFQATT, CDR2 SNEGSKA (reference sequence). V was clipped by 3 bases and J by 5 bases; unmatched bases: 4. The CDR3 totals 13 residues. Sample: blood. J is TRBJ2-5 and V is TRBV20-1; the match to TRBD2 covers 9 bases. The receptor's source is a man younger than 40 in good health. CDR3 bases: TGCAGTGCTAGCGCGGGGGGGCGGGAGACCCAGTACTTC. It specifies CSASAGGRETQYF.